The 26 T cell receptor beta chains listed next were all sequenced from one sample in a study of blood T cell repertoires in COVID-19. Profiled with immunoSEQ multiplex PCR; TCRdb holds only in-frame clones, not every one. The sample includes approximately 29,000 clones, just under 95% of them seen just once. Sequencing was carried out using peripheral blood. The receptors were sampled from an older woman with COVID-19, enrolled during active disease.

V and J are TRBV5-4 and TRBJ2-5; tentative D call: TRBD1 (5 bases). In germline, CDR1 is SGHNT, CDR2 YYREEE (reference sequence). V gave up 0 bases and J gave up 5 bases, with 11 bases separating them. The CDR3 is 14 amino acids. The chain's CDR3 is CASSLVGVEETQYF. DNA of the CDR3: TGTGCCAGCAGCTTGGTAGGGGTCGAGGAGACCCAGTACTTC. Full variable domain (outside the CDR3, taken from reference TRBV5-4 and TRBJ2-5): ETGVTQSPTHLIKTRGQQVTLRCSSQSGHNTVSWYQQALGQGPQFIFQYYREEENGRGNFPPRFSGLQFPNYSSELNVNALELDDSALYLCASSLVGVEETQYFGPGTRLLVL.

The V call is TRBV14, the J call TRBJ2-2; 8 nucleotides line up with TRBD1. The CDR3 covers 18 residues. CDR1 and CDR2 from the germline V gene are SGHDN and FVKESK. V dropped 1 base and J dropped 4; count of bases not matched to a gene: 11. Written as DNA, the CDR3 is TGTGCCAGCAGCCAAGGACAGGGGTCCTCATTTTTCACCGGGGAGCTGTTTTTT. Its protein product is CASSQGQGSSFFTGELFF. The complete variable domain, with remaining parts taken from reference TRBV14 and TRBJ2-2, reads EAGVTQFPSHSVIEKGQTVTLRCDPISGHDNLYWYRRVMGKEIKFLLHFVKESKQDESGMPNNRFLAERTGGTYSTLKVQPAELEDSGVYFCASSQGQGSSFFTGELFFGEGSRLTVL.

The V and J genes are TRBV28 and TRBJ2-1; 9 bases fit TRBD1. This CDR3 region has 17 residues. V shed 5 bases and J 0 bases; nucleotides not matched to a gene: 8. Germline CDR1 is MDHEN and CDR2 is SYDVKM. The CDR3 region has the DNA TGTGCCAGCAGTCCCGGGACAGGGTTAGGCTCCTACAATGAGCAGTTCTTC. This codes for CASSPGTGLGSYNEQFF.

The genes are TRBV6-6 and TRBJ1-5; D perhaps matches TRBD1 (5 bases). Trimming cost V 8 bases and J 0 bases, with 11 bases left between them. Germline assignment: CDR1 MNHNY and CDR2 SVGAGI (reference sequence). The CDR3 runs 14 residues. The CDR3 spells CASASGGSNQPQHF. The CDR3, as DNA: TGTGCCAGCGCCAGCGGGGGTAGCAATCAGCCCCAGCATTTT.

CDR3 loop: CASSSQKTNTEAFF. The DNA for the CDR3 is TGTGCCAGCAGCTCACAAAAAACGAACACTGAAGCTTTCTTT. The rearrangement uses TRBV7-2 and TRBJ1-1; D not resolved. Deletions cut 4 bases from V and 1 base from J, with 10 bases between. Germline assignment: CDR1 SGHTA and CDR2 FQGNSA. This CDR3 comprises 14 residues.

This chain connects TRBV12-3 or TRBV12-4 to TRBJ2-1; the match to TRBD2 covers 7 bases. Trimming at V came to 6 bases and at J to 15 bases, leaving 5 bases not matched to a gene. The CDR3 contains 10 residues. This chain's CDR3 is CASRGGNLFF. The DNA for the CDR3 is TGTGCCAGCAGGGGGGGGAATCTGTTCTTC.

The chain recombines TRBV7-8 with TRBJ2-7; D remains unclear. CDR3 length: 11 amino acids. Germline values: CDR1 SGHVS, CDR2 FQNEAQ. The ends were cut back, 1 base at V and 6 bases at J, with 4 bases in the middle. The DNA of the CDR3 is TGTGCCAGCAGCTTAGTCGGCGAGCAGTACTTC. Residues: CASSLVGEQYF.

This clone was detected only once. CDR3 protein: CASSYSGTERAFF. Here the CDR3 DNA reads TGTGCCAGCAGTTACTCAGGGACAGAGAGGGCTTTCTTT. The rearrangement links TRBV6-6 to TRBJ1-1; 7 bases agree with TRBD1. The CDR3 contains 13 residues. The trim removed 0 bases at V and 11 bases at J, leaving 6 bases unmatched. Germline V lookup: CDR1 MNHNY, CDR2 SVGAGI (reference sequence).

The V and J genes are TRBV27 and TRBJ1-2, with 9 bases fitting TRBD1. V shed 4 bases, J shed 5 bases, and the junction held 5 bases outside the gene matches. Germline assignment: CDR1 MNHEY and CDR2 SMNVEV (reference sequence). The CDR3 spans 14 residues. The chain's CDR3 is CASSWTGVMYGYTF. The CDR3 DNA is TGTGCCAGCAGTTGGACAGGGGTAATGTATGGCTACACCTTC.

This clone was observed once. The V gene is TRBV28, the J gene TRBJ2-7; the match to TRBD1 covers 9 bases. This CDR3 contains 14 residues. Trimming took 4 bases from V and 2 from J; bases not matched to a gene: 3. Germline CDR1 reads MDHEN; CDR2 reads SYDVKM. The CDR3 DNA reads as TGTGCCAGCAGTTCGGGACAGGGACCCTACGAGCAGTACTTC. Protein product: CASSSGQGPYEQYF.

The CDR3 nucleotides are TGTGCCAGCACCCTGGGCCTCGGGGACTCCAGATACGAGCAGTACTTC. Protein product: CASTLGLGDSRYEQYF. V and J are TRBV11-2 and TRBJ2-7; D is perhaps TRBD2 (6 bases). The germline V gene encodes CDR1 SGHAT and CDR2 FQNNGV. This CDR3 spans 16 amino acids. With 7 bases removed from V and 4 bases from J, the gap between germline ends came to 23 bases.

This sequence joins TRBV7-9 and TRBJ1-1; D might be TRBD1 (5 bases). The germline gives CDR1 SEHNR, CDR2 FQNEAQ (reference sequence). This CDR3 spans 12 amino acids. V lost 6 bases, J lost 4 bases, and 9 bases lay in between. The CDR3: CASSLQVTEAFF. CDR3 nucleotides: TGTGCCAGCAGTTTACAGGTCACTGAAGCTTTCTTT. The variable domain in full, completed from reference TRBV7-9 and TRBJ1-1, reads DTGVSQNPRHKITKRGQNVTFRCDPISEHNRLYWYRQTLGQGPEFLTYFQNEAQLEKSRLLSDRFSAERPKGSFSTLEIQRTEQGDSAMYLCASSLQVTEAFFGQGTRLTVV.

This chain joins TRBV19 and TRBJ1-1; unclear D gene. This CDR3 is 17 amino acids long. Germline V gene sequence: CDR1 LNHDA, CDR2 SQIVND (reference sequence). The V and J ends lost 3 bases and 0 bases respectively, with 17 bases between them. The DNA for the CDR3 is TGTGCCAGTAGTATGGCCTTCTTTTCGGGAATGAACACTGAAGCTTTCTTT. Protein: CASSMAFFSGMNTEAFF.

The V gene is TRBV7-2, the J gene TRBJ1-5; D call uncertain. Germline V gene data show CDR1 as SGHTA and CDR2 as FQGNSA. This CDR3 is 14 amino acids long. The V end was cut by 2 bases, the J end by 6 bases, with 11 bases between. Here the CDR3 DNA reads TGTGCCAGCAGCTTAATATTCGGGTCTCAGCCCCAGCATTTT. Translation: CASSLIFGSQPQHF. Using reference TRBV7-2 and TRBJ1-5 for the parts outside the CDR3, the full variable domain is GAGVSQSPSNKVTEKGKDVELRCDPISGHTALYWYRQSLGQGLEFLIYFQGNSAPDKSGLPSDRFSAERTGGSVSTLTIQRTQQEDSAVYLCASSLIFGSQPQHFGDGTRLSIL.

The rearrangement joins TRBV29-1 to TRBJ1-2; 7 bases align to TRBD1. This CDR3 spans 14 amino acids. V was clipped by 0 bases and J by 4 bases; unmatched bases: 5. In germline, CDR1 is SQVTM, CDR2 ANQGSEA. CDR3 DNA: TGCAGCGTTGAAGACCGAACAGGGGTCTATGGCTACACCTTC. Encoded protein: CSVEDRTGVYGYTF.

The V call is TRBV30, the J call TRBJ2-2; 9 nucleotides match TRBD2. The CDR3 runs 14 residues. Per the germline V gene, CDR1 is GTSNPN and CDR2 is SVGIG (reference sequence). Unmatched junction bases numbered 6, after V lost 4 bases and J lost 6 bases. CDR3 region: CAWMGSGSPGELFF. CDR3 DNA sequence: TGTGCCTGGATGGGTAGCGGGAGCCCCGGGGAGCTGTTTTTT.

The chain employs TRBV4-2 and TRBJ2-7, with D perhaps matching TRBD2 (6 bases). Trimming took 3 bases from V and 0 from J, leaving 12 bases between them. Per the germline V gene, CDR1 is LGHNA and CDR2 is YNFKEQ. CDR3 length equals 15 residues. The DNA of the CDR3 is TGTGCCAGCAGCCAGGAGGGACTTTACTCCTACGAGCAGTACTTC. The encoded protein is CASSQEGLYSYEQYF.

The chain carries TRBV11-2 and TRBJ1-4, with D unclear. Germline V gene lookup returns CDR1 SGHAT and CDR2 FQNNGV. The V gene lost 3 bases and the J gene lost 3 bases, with 14 bases spanning the gap. The CDR3 contains 16 residues. The CDR3 loop reads CASSFTSAAANEKLFF. The CDR3 nucleotides are TGTGCCAGCAGCTTCACGTCGGCGGCAGCTAATGAAAAACTGTTTTTT.

The rearrangement links TRBV5-1 to TRBJ2-5, with 7 nucleotides matching TRBD1. J lost 2 bases, V lost 4 bases, and 5 bases had no gene match. Germline V gives CDR1 SGHRS, CDR2 YFSETQ. The CDR3 runs to 14 residues. The CDR3 region has the DNA TGCGCCAGCAGCGCTTGGACAGGACAAGAGACCCAGTACTTC. Its protein is CASSAWTGQETQYF.

The chain carries TRBV18 and TRBJ1-1; possibly TRBD1 for D (5 bases). Germline lookup yields CDR1 KGHSH and CDR2 LQKENI. Deletions cut 2 bases from V and 0 bases from J, with 19 bases between. CDR3 length: 18 residues. CDR3 in DNA: TGTGCCAGCTCACCATTCCTGGACAAACTGGGCATGAACACTGAAGCTTTCTTT. Its translation: CASSPFLDKLGMNTEAFF.

The gene calls are TRBV4-2 and TRBJ2-1; 10 bases agree with TRBD2. The CDR3 has 17 residues. Germline CDR1 and CDR2: LGHNA and YNFKEQ. J was trimmed by 3 bases and V by 0 bases; bases with no gene match: 5. The CDR3 DNA follows: TGTGCCAGCAGCCAAGAATCGGGACTAGCGATCTACAATGAGCAGTTCTTC. Its translation is CASSQESGLAIYNEQFF.

The genes are TRBV5-5 and TRBJ1-1, with 7 bases lining up with TRBD1. The CDR3 is made up of 15 amino acids. CDR1 is SGHKS and CDR2 is YYEKEE in the germline V gene (reference sequence). With 4 bases clipped from V and 5 bases from J, the junction kept 11 bases outside the gene matches. Here the CDR3 reads CASSPGTGDWTEAFF. DNA of the CDR3: TGTGCCAGCAGCCCAGGAACAGGGGATTGGACTGAAGCTTTCTTT.

The V call is TRBV5-1, the J call TRBJ2-1; 10 nucleotides align to TRBD1. Germline values: CDR1 SGHRS, CDR2 YFSETQ. This CDR3 has 17 amino acids. V trimming: 0 bases; J trimming: 3 bases; junction bases outside the gene matches: 6. The CDR3 DNA reads as TGCGCCAGCAGCTTGGGTAGCAGGACAGGGGGCTACAATGAGCAGTTCTTC. Its translation is CASSLGSRTGGYNEQFF.

This clone was counted a single time. This chain joins TRBV2 and TRBJ1-1, with 7 bases lining up with TRBD1. CDR3 length equals 15 residues. V shed 8 bases, J shed 0 bases, and the junction held 9 bases outside the gene matches. Looked up from germline, CDR1 is SNHLY and CDR2 is FYNNEI. The CDR3 protein is CASSKSGTVNTEAFF. Here the CDR3 DNA reads TGTGCCAGCTCAAAATCGGGGACAGTGAACACTGAAGCTTTCTTT.

CDR3 DNA: TGCGCCAGCAGCTTGGGTGTGGGGACTAGCGGAGTGGAAGGGGAGCTGTTTTTT. Translated: CASSLGVGTSGVEGELFF. V gene TRBV5-1 combines with J gene TRBJ2-2, with 11 nucleotides matching TRBD2. This CDR3 contains 18 residues. Germline assignment: CDR1 SGHRS and CDR2 YFSETQ. The J segment lost 8 bases and the V segment lost 0 bases, leaving 12 bases of the junction unmatched.

With respect to this clone: Germline and junction disagree at one end, which may indicate a read error. The chain employs TRBV30 and TRBJ2-7, with 16 bases lining up with TRBD2. This CDR3 region has 15 residues. Germline loops: CDR1 GTSNPN, CDR2 SVGIG (reference sequence). CDR3: CAWGTSGRASFEQYF. The CDR3 DNA follows: TGTGCCTGGGGGACTAGCGGGAGGGCCTCCTTCGAGCAGTACTTC.